The 2 T cell receptor beta chains below were found in one sample sequenced in a study of cytomegalovirus exposure and HLA in healthy donors. The PCR was carried out with 60 Vbeta primers and 13 Jbeta primers. Some clones are missing from TCRdb's copy, which holds only in-frame ones; the method was immunoSEQ multiplex PCR. Counted here are about 170,000 clones, roughly 70% occurring once; the ten biggest clones make up about 1.6%. What was sequenced was PBMCs. The receptors come from a girl aged 5 to 17 in good health and CMV-seronegative.

The rearrangement joins TRBV5-1 to TRBJ2-5; TRBD2 matches at 8 bases. The CDR3 has 14 residues. The V gene end was trimmed by 3 bases and the J gene end by 5 bases; junction bases not matched to a gene: 6. Germline V lookup: CDR1 SGHRS, CDR2 YFSETQ. CDR3 sequence reads: CASSSGTRSETQYF. In DNA form, the CDR3 reads TGCGCCAGCAGCTCCGGGACTAGGTCGGAGACCCAGTACTTC.

This sequence joins TRBV6-5 and TRBJ1-5; 9 bases are a match to TRBD1. The CDR3 sequence is 14 residues long. CDR1 is MNHEY and CDR2 is SVGAGI in the germline V gene. V trimming: 5 bases; J trimming: 7 bases; junction bases outside the gene matches: 6. CDR3 nucleotides: TGTGCCAGCAGTGCCCGGGACAGGGAACAGCCCCAGCATTTT. It encodes CASSARDREQPQHF.